The present T cell receptor beta chain was sequenced within a study of beta chain features in type 1 diabetes. Whole-study findings and limits: For type 1 diabetes patients, VDJ junctions showed fewer insertions and more deletions. A moderate, significant TCRB CDR3 shortening appeared in type 1 diabetes across four CD4+ subsets. In patients and controls equally, PCR might favor templates that are shorter.

Germline V gene lookup returns CDR1 SGDLS and CDR2 YYNGEE. The germline V and J ends were trimmed by 4 bases and 1 base, with 11 bases remaining between them. The CDR3 contains 14 residues. The authors reverse transcribed all of the isolated RNA, so sequencing captured expressed TCRB transcripts. Assay: immunoSEQ multiplex PCR; the TCRdb copy retains only in-frame clones and omits some. This sample has around 150,000 clones, with about 7.3% found just once. This clone was recorded many times. Antigen specificity is unknown. The J gene is TRBJ1-1, the V gene TRBV9; D perhaps matches TRBD1 (6 bases). The sequenced material came from central memory CD4+ T cells from blood. The sequence came from a man in his late teens or twenties in good health. The CDR3 reads CASSPGQRNTEAFF. CDR3 sequence (DNA): TGTGCCAGCAGCCCAGGACAGCGGAACACTGAAGCTTTCTTT.